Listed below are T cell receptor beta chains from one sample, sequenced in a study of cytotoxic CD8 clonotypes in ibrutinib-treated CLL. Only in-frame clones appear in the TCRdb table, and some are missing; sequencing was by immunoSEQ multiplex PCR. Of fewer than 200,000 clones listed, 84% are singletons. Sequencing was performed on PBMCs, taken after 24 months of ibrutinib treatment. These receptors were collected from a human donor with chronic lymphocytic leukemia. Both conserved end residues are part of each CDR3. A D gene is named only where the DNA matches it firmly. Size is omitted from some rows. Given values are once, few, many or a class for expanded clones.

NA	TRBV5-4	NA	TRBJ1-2	TGTGCCAGCAGTGGGGGCCTCTATGGCTACACCTTC	CASSGGLYGYTF
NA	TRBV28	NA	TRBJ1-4	TGTGCCAGCAGACAGGTCAGGGGAGGTAATGAAAAACTGTTTTTT	CASRQVRGGNEKLFF
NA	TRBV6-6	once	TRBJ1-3	TGTGCCAGCAGTTACTCTTGGGAAGCTGGAAACACCATATATTTT	CASSYSWEAGNTIYF
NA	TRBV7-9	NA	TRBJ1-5	TGTGCCAGCAGCTCTTGGGGCCAGGCCCAGCCCCAGCATTTT	CASSSWGQAQPQHF
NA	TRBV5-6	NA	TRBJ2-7	TGTGCCAGCAGCCTCTACGGCAGGGCCCACGAGCAGTACTTC	CASSLYGRAHEQYF
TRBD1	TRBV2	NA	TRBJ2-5	TGTGCCAGCAGTGCAGGGGGCAGGGAGACCCAGTACTTC	CASSAGGRETQYF
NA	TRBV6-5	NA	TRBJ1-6	TGTGCCAGCAGCCGTAGCAACTCACCCCTCCACTTT	CASSRSNSPLHF
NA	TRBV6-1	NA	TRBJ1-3	TGTGCCAGCAGACACTACTCTGGAAACACCATATATTTT	CASRHYSGNTIYF
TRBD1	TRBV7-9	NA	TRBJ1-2	TGTGCCAGCAGCTTAACGACAGGGGCTTATGGCTACACCTTC	CASSLTTGAYGYTF
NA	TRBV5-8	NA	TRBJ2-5	TGTGCCAGCAGCTCAAAATCGGGGGAGCGAGAGACCCAGTACTTC	CASSSKSGERETQYF
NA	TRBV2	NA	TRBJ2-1	TGTGCCAGCAGTGAAATTAGGTGGGGGCAGTTCTTC	CASSEIRWGQFF
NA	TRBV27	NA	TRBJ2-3	TGTGCCAGCAGTTTATTAGGGAGCACAGATACGCAGTATTTT	CASSLLGSTDTQYF
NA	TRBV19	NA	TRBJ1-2	TGTGCCAGTAGTCGGAGCACCGCTCCGACAAACTATGGCTACACCTTC	CASSRSTAPTNYGYTF
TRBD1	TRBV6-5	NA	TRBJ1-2	TGTGCCAGCAGTTACTCTGGGACAGGTTTTAACTATGGCTACACCTTC	CASSYSGTGFNYGYTF
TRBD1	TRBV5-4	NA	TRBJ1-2	TGTGCCAGCAGCTCCCCGGGACAGGGGACCGATGGCTACACCTTC	CASSSPGQGTDGYTF
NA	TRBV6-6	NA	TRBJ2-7	TGTGCCAGCAGTTACTTACAGGCCTACGAGCAGTACTTC	CASSYLQAYEQYF
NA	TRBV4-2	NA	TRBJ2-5	TGTGCCAGCAGCCAAGATATCGGGGGCGCGGCAGAGACCCAGTACTTC	CASSQDIGGAAETQYF
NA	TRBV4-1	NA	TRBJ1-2	TGCGCCAGCAGCCAAGATTATGGCTACACCTTC	CASSQDYGYTF
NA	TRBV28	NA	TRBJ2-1	TGTGCCAGCAGTTTACCTCCAGACGGGTATGGCAATGAGCAGTTCTTC	CASSLPPDGYGNEQFF
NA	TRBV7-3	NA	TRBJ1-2	TGTGCCAGCAGCCAATCCTCTAGGGTAGCTGGCTACACCTTC	CASSQSSRVAGYTF
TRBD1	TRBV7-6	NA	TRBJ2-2	TGTGCCAGCAGCATAAGACAGGGGGCAGGGAACACCGGGGAGCTGTTTTTT	CASSIRQGAGNTGELFF
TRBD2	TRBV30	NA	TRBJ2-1	TGTGCCTTATATAGCGGGAGGGGTTACTACAATGAGCAGTTCTTC	CALYSGRGYYNEQFF
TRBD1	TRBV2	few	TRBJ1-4	TGTGCCAGCAGGCGAGGGGACAGTAATAATGAAAAACTGTTTTTT	CASRRGDSNNEKLFF
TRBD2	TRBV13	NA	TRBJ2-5	TGTGCCAGCAGCCGAGCGGCTAGCGGGGCGGGGACCCAGTACTTC	CASSRAASGAGTQYF
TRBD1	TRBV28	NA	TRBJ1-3	TGTGCCAGCAGGACCAGGGGGCTCTCTGGAAACACCATATATTTT	CASRTRGLSGNTIYF
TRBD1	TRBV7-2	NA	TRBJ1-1	TGTGCCAGCAGCCCACAGGGGTTGACTGAAGCTTTCTTT	CASSPQGLTEAFF
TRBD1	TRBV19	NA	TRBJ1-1	TGTGCCAGTAGTATCAGGGGGGACACTGAAGCTTTCTTT	CASSIRGDTEAFF
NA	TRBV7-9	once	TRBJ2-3	TGTGCCAGCAGCTTAGTCGGACCGCCGGCGGATACGCAGTATTTT	CASSLVGPPADTQYF
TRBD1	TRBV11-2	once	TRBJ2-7	TGTGCCAGCAGCTTAGCCCGCGGACAGGGGAACTACGAGCAGTACTTC	CASSLARGQGNYEQYF
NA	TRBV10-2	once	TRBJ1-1	TGCGCCAGCAGTGCTGTGGGGGCGAACACTGAAGCTTTCTTT	CASSAVGANTEAFF
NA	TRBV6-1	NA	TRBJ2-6	TGTGCCAGCAGTGAGCGATTCCCCAACGTCCTGACTTTC	CASSERFPNVLTF
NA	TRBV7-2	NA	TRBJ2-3	TGTGCCAGCAGCTTGGCTCGGGGGCCAAACACAGATACGCAGTATTTT	CASSLARGPNTDTQYF
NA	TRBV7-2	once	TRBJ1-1	TGTGCCAGCAGCTTTCGTGCCACTGAAGCTTTCTTT	CASSFRATEAFF
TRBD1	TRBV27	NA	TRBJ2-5	TGTGCCAGCAGCTACCGACAGGGGAAGGGGGAGACCCAGTACTTC	CASSYRQGKGETQYF
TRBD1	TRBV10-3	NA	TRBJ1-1	TGTGCCATGTCAGGGGGGGCGAACACTGAAGCTTTCTTT	CAMSGGANTEAFF
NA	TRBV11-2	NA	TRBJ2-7	TGTGCCAGCAGCTCTACCACAGGGAAAGGCCCCTACGAGCAGTACTTC	CASSSTTGKGPYEQYF
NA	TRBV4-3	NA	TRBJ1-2	TGCGCCAGCAGCCAAGATCAAATTACCTATGGCTACACCTTC	CASSQDQITYGYTF
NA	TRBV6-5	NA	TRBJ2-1	TGTGCCAGCAGGGAGCGGCGGGGAAACAATGAGCAGTTCTTC	CASRERRGNNEQFF
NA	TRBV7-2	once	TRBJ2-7	TGTGCCAGCAGCTTAGGGGACGGACCCTACGAGCAGTACTTC	CASSLGDGPYEQYF
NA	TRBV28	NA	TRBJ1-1	TGTGCCAGCAGTTTAATCCAGAACACTGAAGCTTTCTTT	CASSLIQNTEAFF
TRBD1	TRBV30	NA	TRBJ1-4	TGTGCCTGGAGTGTACGAGGACAGGCGGATGAAAAACTGTTTTTT	CAWSVRGQADEKLFF